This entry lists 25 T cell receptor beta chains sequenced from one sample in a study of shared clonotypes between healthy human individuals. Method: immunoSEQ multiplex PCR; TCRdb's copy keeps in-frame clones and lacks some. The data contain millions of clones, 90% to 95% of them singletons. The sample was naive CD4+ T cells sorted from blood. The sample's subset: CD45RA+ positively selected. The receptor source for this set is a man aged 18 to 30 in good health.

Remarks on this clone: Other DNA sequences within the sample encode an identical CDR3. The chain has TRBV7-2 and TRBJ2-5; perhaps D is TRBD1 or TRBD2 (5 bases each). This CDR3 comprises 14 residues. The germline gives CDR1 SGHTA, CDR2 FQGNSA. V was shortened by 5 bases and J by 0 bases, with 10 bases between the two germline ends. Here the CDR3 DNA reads TGTGCCAGCAGCCCGGGGCGGTACCAAGAGACCCAGTACTTC. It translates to CASSPGRYQETQYF. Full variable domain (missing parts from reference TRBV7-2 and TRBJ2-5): GAGVSQSPSNKVTEKGKDVELRCDPISGHTALYWYRQSLGQGLEFLIYFQGNSAPDKSGLPSDRFSAERTGGSVSTLTIQRTQQEDSAVYLCASSPGRYQETQYFGPGTRLLVL.

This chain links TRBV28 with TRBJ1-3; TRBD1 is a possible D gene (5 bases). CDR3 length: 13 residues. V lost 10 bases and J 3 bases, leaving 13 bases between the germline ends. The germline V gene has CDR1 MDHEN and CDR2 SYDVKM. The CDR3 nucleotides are TGTGCCACCCGGGGGGGTGGTGGAAACACCATATATTTT. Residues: CATRGGGGNTIYF. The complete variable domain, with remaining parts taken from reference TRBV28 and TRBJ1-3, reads DVKVTQSSRYLVKRTGEKVFLECVQDMDHENMFWYRQDPGLGLRLIYFSYDVKMKEKGDIPEGYSVSREKKERFSLILESASTNQTSMYLCATRGGGGNTIYFGEGSWLTVV.

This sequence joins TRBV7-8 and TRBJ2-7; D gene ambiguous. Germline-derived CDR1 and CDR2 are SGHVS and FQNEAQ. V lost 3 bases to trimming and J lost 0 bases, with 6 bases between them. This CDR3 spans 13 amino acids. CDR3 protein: CASSFRSSYEQYF. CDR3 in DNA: TGTGCCAGCAGCTTCCGGAGCTCCTACGAGCAGTACTTC.

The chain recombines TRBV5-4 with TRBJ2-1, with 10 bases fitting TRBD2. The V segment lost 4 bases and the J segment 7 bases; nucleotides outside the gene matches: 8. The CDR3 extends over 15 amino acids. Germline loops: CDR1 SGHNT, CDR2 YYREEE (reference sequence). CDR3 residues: CASSLGLALGNEQFF. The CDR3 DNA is TGTGCCAGCAGCCTGGGACTAGCGCTGGGGAATGAGCAGTTCTTC. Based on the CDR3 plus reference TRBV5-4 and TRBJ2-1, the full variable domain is ETGVTQSPTHLIKTRGQQVTLRCSSQSGHNTVSWYQQALGQGPQFIFQYYREEENGRGNFPPRFSGLQFPNYSSELNVNALELDDSALYLCASSLGLALGNEQFFGPGTRLTVL.

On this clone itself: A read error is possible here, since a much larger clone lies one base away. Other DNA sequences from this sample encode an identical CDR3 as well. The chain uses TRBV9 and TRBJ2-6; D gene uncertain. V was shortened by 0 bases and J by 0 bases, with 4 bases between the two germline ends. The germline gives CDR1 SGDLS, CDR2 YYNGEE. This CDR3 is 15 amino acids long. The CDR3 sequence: CASSVGGSGANVLTF. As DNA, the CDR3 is TGTGCCAGCAGCGTAGGAGGCTCTGGGGCCAACGTCCTGACTTTC.

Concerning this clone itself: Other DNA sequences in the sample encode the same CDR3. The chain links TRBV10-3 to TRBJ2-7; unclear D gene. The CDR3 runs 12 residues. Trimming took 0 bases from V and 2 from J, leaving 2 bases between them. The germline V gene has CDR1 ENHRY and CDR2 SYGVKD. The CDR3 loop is CAISESAYEQYF. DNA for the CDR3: TGTGCCATCAGTGAGTCTGCCTACGAGCAGTACTTC.

The CDR3 spells CASSLGPLAGGEQYF. The DNA for the CDR3 is TGTGCCAGCAGCTTAGGCCCACTAGCGGGTGGCGAGCAGTACTTC. The J gene is TRBJ2-7, the V gene TRBV5-4; TRBD2 agrees at 9 bases. Germline V gives CDR1 SGHNT, CDR2 YYREEE (reference sequence). This CDR3 has 15 amino acids. J was trimmed by 6 bases and V by 2 bases; bases with no gene match: 9. Combining the CDR3 with reference TRBV5-4 and TRBJ2-7 gives the whole variable domain ETGVTQSPTHLIKTRGQQVTLRCSSQSGHNTVSWYQQALGQGPQFIFQYYREEENGRGNFPPRFSGLQFPNYSSELNVNALELDDSALYLCASSLGPLAGGEQYFGPGTRLTVT.

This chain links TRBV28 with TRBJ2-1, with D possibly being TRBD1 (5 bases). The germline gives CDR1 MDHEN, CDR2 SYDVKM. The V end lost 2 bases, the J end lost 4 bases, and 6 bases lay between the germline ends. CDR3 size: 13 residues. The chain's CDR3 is CASSLKGYNEQFF. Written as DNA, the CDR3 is TGTGCCAGCAGTTTAAAGGGGTACAATGAGCAGTTCTTC.

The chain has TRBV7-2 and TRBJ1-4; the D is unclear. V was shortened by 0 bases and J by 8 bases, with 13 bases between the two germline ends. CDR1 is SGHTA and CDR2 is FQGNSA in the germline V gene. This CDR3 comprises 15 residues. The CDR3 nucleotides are TGTGCCAGCAGCTTAGCGTCTCCTATGAAGGAAAAACTGTTTTTT. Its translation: CASSLASPMKEKLFF.

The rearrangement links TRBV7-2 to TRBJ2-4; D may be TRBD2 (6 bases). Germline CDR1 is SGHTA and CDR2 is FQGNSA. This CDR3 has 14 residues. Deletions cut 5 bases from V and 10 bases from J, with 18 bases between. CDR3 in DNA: TGTGCCAGCAGCGCGGGACCGATAGGAGGGATTCAGTACTTC. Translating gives CASSAGPIGGIQYF. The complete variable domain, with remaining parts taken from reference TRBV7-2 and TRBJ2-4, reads GAGVSQSPSNKVTEKGKDVELRCDPISGHTALYWYRQSLGQGLEFLIYFQGNSAPDKSGLPSDRFSAERTGGSVSTLTIQRTQQEDSAVYLCASSAGPIGGIQYFGAGTRLSVL.

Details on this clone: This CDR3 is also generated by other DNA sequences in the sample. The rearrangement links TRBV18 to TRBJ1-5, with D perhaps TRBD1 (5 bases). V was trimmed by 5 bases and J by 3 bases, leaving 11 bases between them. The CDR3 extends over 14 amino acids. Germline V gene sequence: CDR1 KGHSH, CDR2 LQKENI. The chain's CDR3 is CASSAGRDNQPQHF. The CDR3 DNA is TGTGCCAGCTCAGCTGGCAGGGACAATCAGCCCCAGCATTTT.

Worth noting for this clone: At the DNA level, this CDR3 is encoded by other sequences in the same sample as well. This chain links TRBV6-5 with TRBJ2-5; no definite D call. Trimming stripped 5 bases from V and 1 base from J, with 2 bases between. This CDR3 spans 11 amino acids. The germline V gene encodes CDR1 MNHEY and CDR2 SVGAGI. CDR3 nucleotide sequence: TGTGCCAGCAGTGTCCAAGAGACCCAGTACTTC. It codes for CASSVQETQYF.

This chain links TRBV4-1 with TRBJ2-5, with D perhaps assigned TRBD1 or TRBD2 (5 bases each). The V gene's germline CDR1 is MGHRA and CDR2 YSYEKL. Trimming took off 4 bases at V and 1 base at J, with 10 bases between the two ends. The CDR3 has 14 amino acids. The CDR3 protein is CASSRRDGQETQYF. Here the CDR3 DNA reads TGCGCCAGCAGCCGCCGGGACGGCCAAGAGACCCAGTACTTC.

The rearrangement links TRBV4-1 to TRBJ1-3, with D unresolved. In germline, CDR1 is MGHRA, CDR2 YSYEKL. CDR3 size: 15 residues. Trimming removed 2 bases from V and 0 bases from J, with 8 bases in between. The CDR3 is CASSQLPSSGNTIYF. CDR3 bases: TGCGCCAGCAGCCAACTCCCATCCTCTGGAAACACCATATATTTT.

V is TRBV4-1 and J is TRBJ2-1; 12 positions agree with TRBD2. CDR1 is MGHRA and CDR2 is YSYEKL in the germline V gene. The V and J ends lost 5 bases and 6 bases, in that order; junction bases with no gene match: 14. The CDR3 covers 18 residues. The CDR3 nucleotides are TGCGCCAGCAGCGTCCCTCTAAGGACTAGCGGGATAGGCAATGAGCAGTTCTTC. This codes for CASSVPLRTSGIGNEQFF.

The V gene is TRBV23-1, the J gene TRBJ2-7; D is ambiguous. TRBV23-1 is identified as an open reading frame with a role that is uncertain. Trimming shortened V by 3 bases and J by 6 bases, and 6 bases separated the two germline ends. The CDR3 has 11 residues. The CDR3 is CASSHKVEQYF. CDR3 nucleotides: TGCGCCAGCAGTCACAAGGTCGAGCAGTACTTC.

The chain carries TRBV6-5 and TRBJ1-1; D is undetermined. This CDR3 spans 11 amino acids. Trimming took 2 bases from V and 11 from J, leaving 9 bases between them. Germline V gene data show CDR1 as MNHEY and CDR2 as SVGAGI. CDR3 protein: CASSYQAMAFF. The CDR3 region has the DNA TGTGCCAGCAGTTACCAAGCGATGGCTTTCTTT.

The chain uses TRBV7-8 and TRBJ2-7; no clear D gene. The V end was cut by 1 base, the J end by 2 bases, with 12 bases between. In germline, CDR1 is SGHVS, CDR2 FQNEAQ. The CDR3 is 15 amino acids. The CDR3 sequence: CASSLDLATPYEQYF. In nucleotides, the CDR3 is TGTGCCAGCAGCTTAGATCTGGCAACCCCCTACGAGCAGTACTTC.

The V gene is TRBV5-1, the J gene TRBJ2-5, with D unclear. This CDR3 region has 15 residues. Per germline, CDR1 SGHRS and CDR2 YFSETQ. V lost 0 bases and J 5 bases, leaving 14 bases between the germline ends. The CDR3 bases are TGCGCCAGCAGCTTGGTCGCGAAGAGTGGTGAGACCCAGTACTTC. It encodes CASSLVAKSGETQYF.

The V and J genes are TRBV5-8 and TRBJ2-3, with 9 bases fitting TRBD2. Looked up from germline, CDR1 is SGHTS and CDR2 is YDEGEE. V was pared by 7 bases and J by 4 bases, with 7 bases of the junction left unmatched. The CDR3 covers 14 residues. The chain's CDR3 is CASGASGTADTQYF. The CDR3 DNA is TGTGCCAGCGGCGCTAGCGGGACCGCAGATACGCAGTATTTT.

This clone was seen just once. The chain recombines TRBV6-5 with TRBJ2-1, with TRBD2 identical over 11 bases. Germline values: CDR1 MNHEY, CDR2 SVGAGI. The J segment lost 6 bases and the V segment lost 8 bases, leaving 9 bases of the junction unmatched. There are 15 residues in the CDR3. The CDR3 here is CASYPTSGAINEQFF. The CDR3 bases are TGTGCCAGCTATCCGACTAGCGGGGCAATCAATGAGCAGTTCTTC.

As DNA, the CDR3 is TGTGCCAGCAGTTTGGATGCTGTACAGCCCCAGCATTTT. Protein sequence: CASSLDAVQPQHF. This chain links TRBV28 with TRBJ1-5; D uncertain. V lost 3 bases and J 7 bases, leaving 10 bases between the germline ends. Germline CDR1 MDHEN, CDR2 SYDVKM. The CDR3 extends over 13 amino acids.

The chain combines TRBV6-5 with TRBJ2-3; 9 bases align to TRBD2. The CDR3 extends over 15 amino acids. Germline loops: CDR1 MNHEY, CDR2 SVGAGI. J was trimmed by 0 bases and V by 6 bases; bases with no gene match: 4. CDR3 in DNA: TGTGCCAGCAGCCGCGGGAGGGGAAGCACAGATACGCAGTATTTT. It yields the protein CASSRGRGSTDTQYF.

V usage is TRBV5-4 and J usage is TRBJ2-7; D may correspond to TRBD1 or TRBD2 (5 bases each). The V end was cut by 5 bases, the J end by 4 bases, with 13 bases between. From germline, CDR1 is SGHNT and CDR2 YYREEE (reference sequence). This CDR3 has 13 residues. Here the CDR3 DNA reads TGTGCCAGCAGGTCTGCAGGGACGTACGAGCAGTACTTC. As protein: CASRSAGTYEQYF.

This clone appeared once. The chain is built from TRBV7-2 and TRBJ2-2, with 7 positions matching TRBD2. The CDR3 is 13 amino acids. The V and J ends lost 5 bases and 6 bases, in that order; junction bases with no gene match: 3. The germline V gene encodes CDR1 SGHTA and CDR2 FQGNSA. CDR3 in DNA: TGTGCCAGCAGCCCTACTAGCGCCGGGGAGCTGTTTTTT. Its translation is CASSPTSAGELFF. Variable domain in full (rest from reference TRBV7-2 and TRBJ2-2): GAGVSQSPSNKVTEKGKDVELRCDPISGHTALYWYRQSLGQGLEFLIYFQGNSAPDKSGLPSDRFSAERTGGSVSTLTIQRTQQEDSAVYLCASSPTSAGELFFGEGSRLTVL.